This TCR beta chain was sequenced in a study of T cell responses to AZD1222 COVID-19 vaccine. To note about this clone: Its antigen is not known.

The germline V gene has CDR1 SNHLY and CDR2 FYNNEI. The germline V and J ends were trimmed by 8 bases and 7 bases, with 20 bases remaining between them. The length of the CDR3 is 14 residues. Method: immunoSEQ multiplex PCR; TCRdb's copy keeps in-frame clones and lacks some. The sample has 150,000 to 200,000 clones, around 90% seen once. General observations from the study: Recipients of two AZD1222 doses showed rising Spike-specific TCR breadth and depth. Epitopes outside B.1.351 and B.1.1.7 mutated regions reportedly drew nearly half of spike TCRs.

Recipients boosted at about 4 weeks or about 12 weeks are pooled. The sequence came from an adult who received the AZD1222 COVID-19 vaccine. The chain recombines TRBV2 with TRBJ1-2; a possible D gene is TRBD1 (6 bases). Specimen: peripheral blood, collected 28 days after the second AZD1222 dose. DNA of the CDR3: TGTGCCAGCTCGTACAGGGCGGGTGAGGTTGGCTACACCTTC. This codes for CASSYRAGEVGYTF.